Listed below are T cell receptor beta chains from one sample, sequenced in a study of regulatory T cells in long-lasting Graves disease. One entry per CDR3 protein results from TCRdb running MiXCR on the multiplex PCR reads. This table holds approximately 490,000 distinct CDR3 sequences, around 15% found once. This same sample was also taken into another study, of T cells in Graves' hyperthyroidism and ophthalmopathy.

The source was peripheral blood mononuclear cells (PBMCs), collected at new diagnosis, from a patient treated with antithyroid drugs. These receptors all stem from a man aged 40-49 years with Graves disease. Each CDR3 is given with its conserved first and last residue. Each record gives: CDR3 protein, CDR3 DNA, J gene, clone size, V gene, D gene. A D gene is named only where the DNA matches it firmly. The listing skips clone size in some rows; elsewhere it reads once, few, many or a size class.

CASSNKNTGELFF,TGTGCCAGCAGCAACAAGAACACCGGGGAGCTGTTTTTT,TRBJ2-2,few,TRBV6-1,NA
CASSILTGNTEAFF,TGTGCCAGCAGTATCCTGACAGGCAACACTGAAGCTTTCTTT,TRBJ1-1,many,TRBV28,NA
CASRERRVVGDTQYF,TGTGCCAGCAGGGAGAGAAGGGTTGTCGGGGATACGCAGTATTTT,TRBJ2-3,many,TRBV2,NA
CSSPGGRSDTQYF,TGCAGTTCCCCAGGGGGGCGTTCAGATACGCAGTATTTT,TRBJ2-3,NA,TRBV20-1,NA
CASSLNGLSEQYF,TGTGCCAGCAGCTTAAACGGTCTTTCCGAGCAGTACTTC,TRBJ2-7,few,TRBV11-1,NA
CSATRRVGAGELFF,TGCAGTGCCACGCGCAGGGTCGGCGCCGGGGAGCTGTTTTTT,TRBJ2-2,many,TRBV20-1,NA
CASSPNGQGSGNTIYF,TGTGCCAGCTCACCAAACGGACAGGGATCTGGAAACACCATATATTTT,TRBJ1-3,many,TRBV18,TRBD1
CASSRLDRGFTDTQYF,TGTGCCAGCAGCCGTCTGGACAGGGGATTCACAGATACGCAGTATTTT,TRBJ2-3,NA,TRBV7-2,TRBD1
CSASPGTGLNQPQHF,TGCAGTGCTAGTCCTGGGACAGGACTCAATCAGCCCCAGCATTTT,TRBJ1-5,few,TRBV20-1,TRBD1
CASSNDRAGNIQYF,TGTGCCAGCAGTAACGACAGGGCAGGGAACATTCAGTACTTC,TRBJ2-4,NA,TRBV6-1,TRBD1
CASNLRTGNTGELFF,TGTGCCAGCAACTTAAGGACAGGGAACACCGGGGAGCTGTTTTTT,TRBJ2-2,NA,TRBV6-1,TRBD1
CSVKGVRVQETQYF,TGCAGTGTTAAAGGGGTTCGGGTCCAAGAGACCCAGTACTTC,TRBJ2-5,many,TRBV20-1,NA